This T cell receptor beta chain came from a study of blood T cell repertoires in COVID-19. On the study more broadly: The United States, Italy and Spain provided the acute and convalescent COVID-19 samples.

Participants, about 18 to 100 years old, spanned 24 US areas. Cohorts were based on clinical histories the participants reported. CDR1 and CDR2 from the germline V gene are LGHNT and FRNRAP. J was trimmed by 0 bases and V by 5 bases; bases with no gene match: 1. This CDR3 is built from 14 residues. The repertoire was sequenced with immunoSEQ multiplex PCR; TCRdb's copy has only in-frame clones and lacks some. Of more than 200,000 clones listed, roughly 91% are singletons. The chain recombines TRBV12-5 with TRBJ1-5; TRBD1 matches at 7 bases. The specimen sequenced was PBMCs or T cells enriched from blood (not recorded which). This receptor was obtained from a woman aged 25 to 39 who had recovered from COVID-19. The CDR3 reads CASGAGGSNQPQHF. The CDR3 DNA is TGTGCTAGTGGTGCAGGGGGTAGCAATCAGCCCCAGCATTTT. The whole variable domain, filled in from reference TRBV12-5 and TRBJ1-5, reads DARVTQTPRHKVTEMGQEVTMRCQPILGHNTVFWYRQTMMQGLELLAYFRNRAPLDDSGMPKDRFSAEMPDATLATLKIQPSEPRDSAVYFCASGAGGSNQPQHFGDGTRLSIL.